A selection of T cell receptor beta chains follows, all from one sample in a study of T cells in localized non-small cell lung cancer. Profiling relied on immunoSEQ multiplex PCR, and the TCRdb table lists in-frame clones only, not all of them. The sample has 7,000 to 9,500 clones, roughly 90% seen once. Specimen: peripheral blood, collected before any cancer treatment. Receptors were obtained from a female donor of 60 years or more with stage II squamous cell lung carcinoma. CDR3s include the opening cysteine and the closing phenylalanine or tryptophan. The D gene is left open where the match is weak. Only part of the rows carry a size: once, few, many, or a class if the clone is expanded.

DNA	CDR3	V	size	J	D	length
TGTGCCAGCGGACGGAGGGGGGGCACTGAAGCTTTCTTT	CASGRRGGTEAFF	TRBV7-9	.	TRBJ1-1	.	13
TGCGCCAGCAGCCCGGGGGTGCGAGAGACCCAGTACTTC	CASSPGVRETQYF	TRBV4-1	.	TRBJ2-5	.	13
TGTGCCAGCAGCTTGACAGCGGGGATATACTACTCCTACAATGAGCAGTTCTTC	CASSLTAGIYYSYNEQFF	TRBV5-6	.	TRBJ2-1	TRBD2	18
TGTGCCAGCAGTTACAGGCACCCCTATGGCTACACCTTC	CASSYRHPYGYTF	TRBV6-6	.	TRBJ1-2	.	13
TGCGCCAGCAGTCTAAACCCACAGGGGCTCCAGGGGAACACTGAAGCTTTCTTT	CASSLNPQGLQGNTEAFF	TRBV23-1	.	TRBJ1-1	TRBD1	18
TGCGCCAGTCGGACTAGCGGGAGTAATTGGCGGGACAAAAACATTCAGTACTTC	CASRTSGSNWRDKNIQYF	TRBV10-2	once	TRBJ2-4	TRBD2	18
TGCGCCAGCAGCCAAGATCCTCTAGCCAAAAACATTCAGTACTTC	CASSQDPLAKNIQYF	TRBV4-1	.	TRBJ2-4	.	15
TGTGCCAGCAGTGGGGGAGTAGTAGAGACCCAGTACTTC	CASSGGVVETQYF	TRBV6-5	.	TRBJ2-5	.	13
TGTGCTAGTGGCCCTGGGTGGGGCTACACCTTC	CASGPGWGYTF	TRBV12-5	.	TRBJ1-2	.	11
TGTGCCATCAGTTCTGGGCGGGGGGAAAAACTGTTTTTT	CAISSGRGEKLFF	TRBV10-3	.	TRBJ1-4	.	13
TGCAGCGTTGAGGGGGATAGGTTCTTT	CSVEGDRFF	TRBV29-1	.	TRBJ1-1	.	9
TGTGCCTGGAACAGGAGGAATGAAGGCTACACCTTC	CAWNRRNEGYTF	TRBV30	once	TRBJ1-2	.	12
TGTGCCAGCAGTGAAGAGGGGGGTATGGGGGATGGCTACACCTTC	CASSEEGGMGDGYTF	TRBV6-1	few	TRBJ1-2	.	15
TGTGCCAGCAGCCTAGAAGCCACAGGGGGGGCTTTCTTT	CASSLEATGGAFF	TRBV7-9	.	TRBJ1-1	TRBD1	13
TGTGCCAGCAGCCCGGGGACCTCCCCTAACTATGGCTACACCTTC	CASSPGTSPNYGYTF	TRBV5-8	.	TRBJ1-2	.	15
TGTGCCAGCAGTGAAGGGACGGGTCGGTACGCCATATATTTT	CASSEGTGRYAIYF	TRBV2	.	TRBJ1-3	.	14
TGTGCCAGCTCTGACAACAATTCTAACTATGGCTACACCTTC	CASSDNNSNYGYTF	TRBV18	.	TRBJ1-2	.	14
TGCGCCACCGCTGGTCCGAATACTGAAGCTTTCTTT	CATAGPNTEAFF	TRBV10-1	.	TRBJ1-1	.	12
TGCGCCAGCAGCCAAACCAGCGGGGGGGTCCCCTCCGAGCAGTACTTC	CASSQTSGGVPSEQYF	TRBV4-3	.	TRBJ2-7	TRBD2	16
TGCGCCAGCAGTTTGACTAGTGAGCAGTTCTTC	CASSLTSEQFF	TRBV10-2	once	TRBJ2-1	.	11
TGTGCCAGCAGCCCCCCTCCGGACAGGGGGCTGGATGCTTTCTTT	CASSPPPDRGLDAFF	TRBV4-2	.	TRBJ1-1	TRBD1	15
TGTGCCAGCTCATCATCATTGGGACATTTGGGAGAGACCCAGTACTTC	CASSSSLGHLGETQYF	TRBV18	.	TRBJ2-5	.	16
TGTGCCAGCAGCTTAGAACTTCTATCCTACGAGCAGTACTTC	CASSLELLSYEQYF	TRBV11-2	once	TRBJ2-7	.	14
TGTGCCAGCTCATGGGGGGACGGCTATGGCTACACCTTC	CASSWGDGYGYTF	TRBV18	.	TRBJ1-2	.	13
TGCGCCAGCAGCTTGGTGCGGAGGAACAGGGGGCAAACTGAAGCTTTCTTT	CASSLVRRNRGQTEAFF	TRBV5-1	.	TRBJ1-1	TRBD1	17
TGTGCCAGCAGCTTATACCTCACCGGGGAGCTGTTTTTT	CASSLYLTGELFF	TRBV7-7	.	TRBJ2-2	.	13
TGCGCCAGCAGACCGAGACAGGCGAACACTGAAGCTTTCTTT	CASRPRQANTEAFF	TRBV5-1	few	TRBJ1-1	.	14
TGTGCCAGCTCAACGACAGGGAGAGAGACCCAGTACTTC	CASSTTGRETQYF	TRBV18	.	TRBJ2-5	TRBD1	13
TGTGCCAGCAGCACAAGGGGACGGGAGTTTTATGGCTACACCTTC	CASSTRGREFYGYTF	TRBV7-9	.	TRBJ1-2	.	15
TGTGCCAGCAGCTTAGGGCAGGGTTCAGGGTTCAATCAGCCCCAGCATTTT	CASSLGQGSGFNQPQHF	TRBV7-2	.	TRBJ1-5	.	17
TGTGCCAGCAGCTATCCGGGAGGGGAGACCCAGTACTTC	CASSYPGGETQYF	TRBV11-2	.	TRBJ2-5	TRBD2	13
TGTGCCAGCAGTTTAGAAGCGGGTGGCTACGGGGAGCTGTTTTTT	CASSLEAGGYGELFF	TRBV27	.	TRBJ2-2	.	15
TGTGCCAGCAGCTTAGCCCGGGTGGGCGTCCGGGAGCTGTTTTTT	CASSLARVGVRELFF	TRBV7-8	.	TRBJ2-2	.	15
TGTGCCAGCACCTCGACCGGACAGGGGCACACTGAAGCTTTCTTT	CASTSTGQGHTEAFF	TRBV28	.	TRBJ1-1	TRBD1	15
TGTGCCAGCAGCTTAGGGACAGGGGTGCCCAAAAACATTCAGTACTTC	CASSLGTGVPKNIQYF	TRBV7-2	.	TRBJ2-4	TRBD1	16
TGTGCCAGCAGCGGGCGGACAGCTAACTATGGCTACACCTTC	CASSGRTANYGYTF	TRBV6-1	few	TRBJ1-2	.	14
TGTGCCAGCAGTACCGACAGCGGGAATTCACCCCTCCACTTT	CASSTDSGNSPLHF	TRBV6-4	few	TRBJ1-6	.	14
TGTGCCAGTAGTGTTCGACAGGGAGCTGACTATGGCTACACCTTC	CASSVRQGADYGYTF	TRBV19	.	TRBJ1-2	TRBD1	15
TGTGCCAGCAGGGGGACAGGGATCAGGGAGACCCAGTACTTC	CASRGTGIRETQYF	TRBV27	.	TRBJ2-5	TRBD1	14
TGCAGCATGCGAGGGGGGCTAGGCTACACCTTC	CSMRGGLGYTF	TRBV20-1	.	TRBJ1-2	.	11
TGCGCCAGCAGCTCGGGCGGTGTGAGGGAAGGGGAAAAACTGTTTTTT	CASSSGGVREGEKLFF	TRBV5-1	.	TRBJ1-4	.	16
TGTGCCAGCTCACCACGGACTAGCGGGGGCAGCACAGATACGCAGTATTTT	CASSPRTSGGSTDTQYF	TRBV18	.	TRBJ2-3	TRBD2	17
TGTGCCAGCAGCTTAGCGCTGACCTACGAGCAGTACTTC	CASSLALTYEQYF	TRBV11-2	.	TRBJ2-7	.	13
TGTGCCAGCAGCCTGGGACAGGGTCTCACCGGGGAGCTGTTTTTT	CASSLGQGLTGELFF	TRBV13	.	TRBJ2-2	TRBD1	15
TGCAGCGTTGGTGGCAGCTCCGAAGAGACCCAGTACTTC	CSVGGSSEETQYF	TRBV29-1	.	TRBJ2-5	.	13
TGTGCCAGCAGCGCTCGAGAGTTCCAAGAGACCCAGTACTTC	CASSAREFQETQYF	TRBV7-2	.	TRBJ2-5	.	14
TGCGCCAGCAGTCAATCGGATCCATTGGGAGGTGGCGGGGAGCTGTTTTTT	CASSQSDPLGGGGELFF	TRBV23-1	.	TRBJ2-2	.	17
TGTGCCAGCAGCTCGCGGGGACCAGAGACCCAGTACTTC	CASSSRGPETQYF	TRBV7-9	.	TRBJ2-5	.	13
TGTGCCAGCCGACAGGAGTACACCGGGGAGCTGTTTTTT	CASRQEYTGELFF	TRBV19	.	TRBJ2-2	.	13